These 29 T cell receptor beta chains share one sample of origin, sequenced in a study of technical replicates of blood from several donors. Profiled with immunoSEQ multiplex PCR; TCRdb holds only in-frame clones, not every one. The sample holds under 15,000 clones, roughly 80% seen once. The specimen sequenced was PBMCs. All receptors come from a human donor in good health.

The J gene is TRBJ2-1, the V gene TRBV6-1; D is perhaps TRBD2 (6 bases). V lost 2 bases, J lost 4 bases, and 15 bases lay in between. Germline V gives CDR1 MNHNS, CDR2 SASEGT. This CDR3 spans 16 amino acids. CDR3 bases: TGTGCCAGCAGTGAATCCCCCCTAGCGCCGTACAATGAGCAGTTCTTC. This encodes CASSESPLAPYNEQFF.

CDR3 DNA sequence: TGCGCCAGCACCCCGGGCGGAGGTAACTATGGCTACACCTTC. This gives the protein CASTPGGGNYGYTF. The chain combines TRBV5-1 with TRBJ1-2; D gene ambiguous. This CDR3 comprises 14 residues. Germline V gene data show CDR1 as SGHRS and CDR2 as YFSETQ. V was clipped by 6 bases and J by 1 base, with 13 bases between them.

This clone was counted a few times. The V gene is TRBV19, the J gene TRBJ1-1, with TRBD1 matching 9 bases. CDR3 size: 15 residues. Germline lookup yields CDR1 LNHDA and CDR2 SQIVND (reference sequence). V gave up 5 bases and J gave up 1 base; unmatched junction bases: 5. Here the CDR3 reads CASSLWDRENTEAFF. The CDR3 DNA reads TGTGCCAGTAGTCTTTGGGACAGGGAGAACACTGAAGCTTTCTTT.

CDR3 in amino acids: CATSRDRPGDEQFF. CDR3 nucleotide sequence: TGTGCCACCAGCAGAGATAGGCCAGGGGATGAGCAGTTCTTC. The chain links TRBV15 to TRBJ2-1; possible D gene TRBD1, 6 bases. Germline CDR1 and CDR2: LNHNV and YYDKDF (reference sequence). The CDR3 totals 14 residues. The V and J ends lost 0 bases and 8 bases respectively, with 11 bases between them.

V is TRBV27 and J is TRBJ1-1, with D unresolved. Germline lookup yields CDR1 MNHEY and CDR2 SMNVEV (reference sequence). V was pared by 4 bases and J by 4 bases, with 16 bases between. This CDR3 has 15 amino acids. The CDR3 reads CASSYQAYMGTEAFF. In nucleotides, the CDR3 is TGTGCCAGCAGTTACCAGGCTTATATGGGCACTGAAGCTTTCTTT.

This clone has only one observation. For the CDR3, the DNA is TGTGCCAGCAGCCCAGCGGGGATCTACGAGCAGTACTTC. Encoded protein: CASSPAGIYEQYF. The V call is TRBV6-6, the J call TRBJ2-7, with 7 bases lining up with TRBD2. This CDR3 has 13 residues. The ends lost 6 bases at V and 3 bases at J; junction bases unmatched: 5. Germline V gives CDR1 MNHNY, CDR2 SVGAGI (reference sequence).

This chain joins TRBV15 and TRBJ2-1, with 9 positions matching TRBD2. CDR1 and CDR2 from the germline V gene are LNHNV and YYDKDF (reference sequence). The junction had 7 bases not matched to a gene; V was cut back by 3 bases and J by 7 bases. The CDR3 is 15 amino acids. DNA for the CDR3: TGTGCCACCAGCAGCGCGGGAGGGCCGATAAATGAGCAGTTCTTC. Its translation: CATSSAGGPINEQFF.

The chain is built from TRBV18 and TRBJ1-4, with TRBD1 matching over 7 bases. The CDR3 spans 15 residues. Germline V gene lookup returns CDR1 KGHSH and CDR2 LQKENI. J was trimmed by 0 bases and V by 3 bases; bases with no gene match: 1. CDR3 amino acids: CASSPDRSTNEKLFF. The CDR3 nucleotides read TGTGCCAGCTCACCGGACAGGTCAACTAATGAAAAACTGTTTTTT.

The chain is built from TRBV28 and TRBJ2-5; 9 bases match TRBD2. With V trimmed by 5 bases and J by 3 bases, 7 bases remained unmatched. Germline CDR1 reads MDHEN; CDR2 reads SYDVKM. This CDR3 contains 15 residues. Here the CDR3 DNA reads TGTGCCAGCAGTATAGCGGGAGTGGTTAAAGAGACCCAGTACTTC. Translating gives CASSIAGVVKETQYF.

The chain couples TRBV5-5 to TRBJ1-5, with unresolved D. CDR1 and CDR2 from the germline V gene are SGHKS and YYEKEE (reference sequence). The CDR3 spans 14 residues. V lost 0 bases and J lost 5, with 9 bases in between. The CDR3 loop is CASSLEFADQPQHF. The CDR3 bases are TGTGCCAGCAGCTTGGAGTTTGCGGATCAGCCCCAGCATTTT. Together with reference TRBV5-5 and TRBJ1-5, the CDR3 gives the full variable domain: DAGVTQSPTHLIKTRGQQVTLRCSPISGHKSVSWYQQVLGQGPQFIFQYYEKEERGRGNFPDRFSARQFPNYSSELNVNALLLGDSALYLCASSLEFADQPQHFGDGTRLSIL.

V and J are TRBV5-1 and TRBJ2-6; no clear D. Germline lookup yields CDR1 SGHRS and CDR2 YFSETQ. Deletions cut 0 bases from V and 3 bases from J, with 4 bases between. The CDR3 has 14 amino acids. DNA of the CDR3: TGCGCCAGCAGCTTGGCCTTTGGGGCCAACGTCCTGACTTTC. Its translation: CASSLAFGANVLTF.

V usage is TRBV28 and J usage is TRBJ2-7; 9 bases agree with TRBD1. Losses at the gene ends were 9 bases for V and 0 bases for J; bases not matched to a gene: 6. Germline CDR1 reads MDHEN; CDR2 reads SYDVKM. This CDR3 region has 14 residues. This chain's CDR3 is CASKQGAYSYEQYF. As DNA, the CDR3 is TGTGCCAGTAAACAGGGGGCTTACTCCTACGAGCAGTACTTC. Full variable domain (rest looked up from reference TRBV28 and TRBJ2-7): DVKVTQSSRYLVKRTGEKVFLECVQDMDHENMFWYRQDPGLGLRLIYFSYDVKMKEKGDIPEGYSVSREKKERFSLILESASTNQTSMYLCASKQGAYSYEQYFGPGTRLTVT.

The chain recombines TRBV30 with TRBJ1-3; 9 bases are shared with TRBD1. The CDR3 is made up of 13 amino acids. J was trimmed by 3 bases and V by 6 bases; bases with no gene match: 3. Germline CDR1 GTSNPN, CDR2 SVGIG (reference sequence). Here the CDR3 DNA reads TGTGCCTGTGGGACAGGGATTGGAAACACCATATATTTT. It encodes CACGTGIGNTIYF.

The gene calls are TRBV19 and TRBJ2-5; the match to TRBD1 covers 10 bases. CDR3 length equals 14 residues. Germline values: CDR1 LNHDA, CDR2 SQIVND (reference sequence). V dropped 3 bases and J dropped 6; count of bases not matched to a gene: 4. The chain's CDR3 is CASSMTGGLQTQYF. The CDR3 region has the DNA TGTGCCAGTAGTATGACAGGGGGCTTACAGACCCAGTACTTC. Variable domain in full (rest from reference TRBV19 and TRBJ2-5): DGGITQSPKYLFRKEGQNVTLSCEQNLNHDAMYWYRQDPGQGLRLIYYSQIVNDFQKGDIAEGYSVSREKKESFPLTVTSAQKNPTAFYLCASSMTGGLQTQYFGPGTRLLVL.

This CDR3 is CASTLGLAGPTDTQYF. CDR3 nucleotide sequence: TGCGCCAGCACCCTTGGACTAGCGGGACCCACAGATACGCAGTATTTT. The rearrangement joins TRBV5-1 to TRBJ2-3; 12 bases align to TRBD2. CDR3 length: 16 residues. Germline CDR1 is SGHRS and CDR2 is YFSETQ. Germline trimming cut 6 bases from V and 2 bases from J; bases unmatched to any gene: 7. Full variable domain (remainder filled in from reference TRBV5-1 and TRBJ2-3): KAGVTQTPRYLIKTRGQQVTLSCSPISGHRSVSWYQQTPGQGLQFLFEYFSETQRNKGNFPGRFSGRQFSNSRSEMNVSTLELGDSALYLCASTLGLAGPTDTQYFGPGTRLTVL.

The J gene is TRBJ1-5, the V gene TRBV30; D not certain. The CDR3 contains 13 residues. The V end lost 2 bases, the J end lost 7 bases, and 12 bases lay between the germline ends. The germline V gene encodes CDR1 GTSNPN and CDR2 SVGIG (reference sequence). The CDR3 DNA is TGTGCCTGGAGTCTGGAGGGCGACCAGCCCCAGCATTTT. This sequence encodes CAWSLEGDQPQHF.

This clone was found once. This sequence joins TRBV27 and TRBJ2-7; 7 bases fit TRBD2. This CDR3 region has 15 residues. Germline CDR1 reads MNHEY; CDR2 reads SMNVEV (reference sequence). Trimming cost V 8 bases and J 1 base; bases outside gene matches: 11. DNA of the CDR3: TGTGCCAGCTACACGATTCGGGGAGGGTCCTACGAGCAGTACTTC. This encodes CASYTIRGGSYEQYF.

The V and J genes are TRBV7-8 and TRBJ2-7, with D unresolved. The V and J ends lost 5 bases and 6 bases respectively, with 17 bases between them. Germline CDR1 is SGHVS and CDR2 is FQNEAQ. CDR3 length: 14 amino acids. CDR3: CASSLVSSFLEQYF. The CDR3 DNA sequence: TGTGCCAGCAGCCTGGTTAGTAGTTTCCTCGAGCAGTACTTC.

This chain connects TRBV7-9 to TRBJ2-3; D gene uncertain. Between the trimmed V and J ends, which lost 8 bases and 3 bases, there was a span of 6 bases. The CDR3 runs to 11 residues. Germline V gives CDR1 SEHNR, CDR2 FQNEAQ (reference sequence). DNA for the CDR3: TGTGCCAGCTCCGAGACAGATACGCAGTATTTT. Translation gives CASSETDTQYF.

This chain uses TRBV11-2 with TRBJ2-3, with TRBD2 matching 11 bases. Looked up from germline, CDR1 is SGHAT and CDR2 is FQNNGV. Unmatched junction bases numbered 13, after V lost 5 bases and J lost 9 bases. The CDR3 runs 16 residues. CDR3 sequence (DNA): TGTGCCAGCAGCCTACTGACTAGCGGGGCTTCGTTCACGCAGTATTTT. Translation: CASSLLTSGASFTQYF.

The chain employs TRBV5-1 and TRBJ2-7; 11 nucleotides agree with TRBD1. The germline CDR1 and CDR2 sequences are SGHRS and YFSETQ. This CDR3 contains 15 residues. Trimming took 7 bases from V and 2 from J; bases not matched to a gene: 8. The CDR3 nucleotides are TGCGCCAGCGCCTCGCGGACAGGGGGCCCCTACGAGCAGTACTTC. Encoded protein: CASASRTGGPYEQYF.

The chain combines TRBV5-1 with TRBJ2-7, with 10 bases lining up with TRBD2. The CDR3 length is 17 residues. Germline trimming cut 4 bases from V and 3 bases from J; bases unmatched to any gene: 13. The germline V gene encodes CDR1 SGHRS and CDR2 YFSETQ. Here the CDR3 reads CASSQGTSAHRIYEQYF. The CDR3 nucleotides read TGCGCCAGCAGCCAGGGGACTAGCGCTCATCGGATCTACGAGCAGTACTTC.

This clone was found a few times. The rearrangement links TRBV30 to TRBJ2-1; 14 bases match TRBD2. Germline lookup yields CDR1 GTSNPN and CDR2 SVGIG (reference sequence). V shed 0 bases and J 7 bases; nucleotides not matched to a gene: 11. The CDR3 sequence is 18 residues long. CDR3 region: CAWSVGGTSGSPENEQFF. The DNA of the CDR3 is TGTGCCTGGAGTGTGGGTGGGACTAGCGGGAGCCCTGAGAATGAGCAGTTCTTC.

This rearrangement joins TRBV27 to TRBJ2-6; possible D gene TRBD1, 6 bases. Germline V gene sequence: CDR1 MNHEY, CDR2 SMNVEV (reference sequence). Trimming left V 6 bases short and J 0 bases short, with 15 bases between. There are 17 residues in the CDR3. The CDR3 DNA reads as TGTGCCAGCAGCCGCAAGGACAGTTACTCTGGGGCCAACGTCCTGACTTTC. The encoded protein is CASSRKDSYSGANVLTF.

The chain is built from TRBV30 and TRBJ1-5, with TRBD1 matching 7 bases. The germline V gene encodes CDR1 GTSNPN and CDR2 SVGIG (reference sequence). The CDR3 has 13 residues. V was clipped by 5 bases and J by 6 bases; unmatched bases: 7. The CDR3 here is CAWDRGGGQPQHF. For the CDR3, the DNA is TGTGCCTGGGACCGAGGGGGCGGTCAGCCCCAGCATTTT. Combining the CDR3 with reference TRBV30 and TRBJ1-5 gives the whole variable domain SQTIHQWPATLVQPVGSPLSLECTVEGTSNPNLYWYRQAAGRGLQLLFYSVGIGQISSEVPQNLSASRPQDRQFILSSKKLLLSDSGFYLCAWDRGGGQPQHFGDGTRLSIL.

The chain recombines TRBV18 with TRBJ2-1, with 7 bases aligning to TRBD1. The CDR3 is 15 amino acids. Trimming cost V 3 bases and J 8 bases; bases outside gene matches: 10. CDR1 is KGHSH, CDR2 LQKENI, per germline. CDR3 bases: TGTGCCAGCTCACCGAGAGACAGGGATCATGATGAGCAGTTCTTC. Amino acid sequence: CASSPRDRDHDEQFF.

The CDR3 spells CASSPGQEVNYGYTF. As DNA, the CDR3 is TGTGCCAGCTCACCAGGACAGGAAGTCAACTATGGCTACACCTTC. The rearrangement joins TRBV18 to TRBJ1-2, with 7 nucleotides matching TRBD1. Germline CDR1 and CDR2: KGHSH and LQKENI. This CDR3 contains 15 residues. V gave up 2 bases and J gave up 2 bases; unmatched junction bases: 5.

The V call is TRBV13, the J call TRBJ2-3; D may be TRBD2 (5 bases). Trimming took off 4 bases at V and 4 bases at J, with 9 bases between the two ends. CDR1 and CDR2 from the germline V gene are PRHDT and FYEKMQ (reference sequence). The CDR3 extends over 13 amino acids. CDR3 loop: CASSSGSADTQYF. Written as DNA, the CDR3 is TGTGCCAGCAGCTCTGGGAGCGCAGATACGCAGTATTTT.

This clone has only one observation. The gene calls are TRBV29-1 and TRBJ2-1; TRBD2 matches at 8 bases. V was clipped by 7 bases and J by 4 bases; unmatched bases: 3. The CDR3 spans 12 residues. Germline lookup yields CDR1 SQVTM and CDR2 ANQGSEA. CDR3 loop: CSGQREYNEQFF. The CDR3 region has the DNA TGCAGCGGCCAGCGGGAGTACAATGAGCAGTTCTTC.